The 18 T cell receptor beta chains in this list originate from one sample, sequenced in a study of T cells after yellow fever vaccination. TCRdb recomputed calls from the 5' RACE reads with MiXCR, one row per CDR3 protein. This table holds roughly 160,000 distinct CDR3 sequences, 5.5% to 7.5% found once. This specimen was CD4+ T cells sorted from PBMCs, taken 4 to 5 days after the first yellow fever vaccination. The receptors originated from a man aged 18 to 29 who received the YFV17D yellow fever vaccine.

This clonotype was detected ten times or more. This chain uses TRBV24-1 with TRBJ1-2, with D uncertain. Germline CDR1 and CDR2: KGHDR and SFDVKD. This CDR3 has 16 amino acids. The V end was cut by 9 bases, the J end by 1 base, with 20 bases between. The CDR3 DNA reads as TGTGCCACCGGAGACTCGAGGTTCGGCTTTAACTATGGCTACACCTTC. Translating gives CATGDSRFGFNYGYTF.

This clonotype was seen at least ten times. Here the CDR3 reads CASCLALLRGGAEDTQYF. CDR3 coding DNA: TGTGCCAGCTGCCTAGCCCTCTTACGCGGGGGGGCCGAGGATACGCAGTATTTT. The chain joins TRBV28 to TRBJ2-3; TRBD2 aligns across 9 bases. This CDR3 comprises 18 residues. Germline assignment: CDR1 MDHEN and CDR2 SYDVKM. V was pared by 8 bases and J by 6 bases, with 21 bases of the junction left unmatched.

Turning to this clonotype: A much bigger clone sits one base away, suggesting this may be a read error. CDR3 nucleotide sequence: TGCAGCGTTGGTGTCAGCGGGGGGCACGAGACCCAGTACTTC. It is translated as CSVGVSGGHETQYF. V and J are TRBV29-1 and TRBJ2-5, with 9 bases identical to TRBD2. The length of the CDR3 is 14 residues. Germline V lookup: CDR1 SQVTM, CDR2 ANQGSEA. V shed 4 bases and J 5 bases; nucleotides not matched to a gene: 8.

A word on this clonotype: This clone may be a read error of a much larger clone one base away. This sequence joins TRBV6-2 or TRBV6-3 and TRBJ2-5; D gene uncertain. Germline CDR1 is MNHEY and CDR2 is SVGEGT. This CDR3 is 13 amino acids long. CDR3 amino acids: CASRQHNQETKYF. The CDR3 bases are TGTGCCAGCAGACAGCACAACCAAGAGACCAAGTACTTC.

This clonotype was seen ten or more times. The chain combines TRBV29-1 with TRBJ2-1, with 9 bases lining up with TRBD1. The CDR3 is made up of 15 amino acids. Germline loops: CDR1 SQVTM, CDR2 ANQGSEA. The V and J ends lost 6 bases and 0 bases, in that order; junction bases with no gene match: 6. The CDR3, as DNA: TGCAGCGTGCCCCGGGACAGGGTCTCCTACAATGAGCAGTTCTTC. Amino acid sequence: CSVPRDRVSYNEQFF.

The chain combines TRBV12-3 or TRBV12-4 with TRBJ1-3; D is ambiguous. CDR3 length: 14 residues. V was clipped by 5 bases and J by 0 bases, with 8 bases between them. The CDR3 sequence: CASSDRSSGNTIYF. CDR3 DNA: TGTGCCAGCAGTGACCGTAGCTCTGGAAACACCATATATTTT.

Ten or more counts support this clonotype. The chain couples TRBV29-1 to TRBJ1-3; D gene ambiguous. Germline lookup yields CDR1 SQVTM and CDR2 ANQGSEA. The CDR3 runs to 11 residues. V was shortened by 6 bases and J by 4 bases, with 7 bases between the two germline ends. The CDR3 region is CSVNQGNTIYF. The CDR3 region has the DNA TGCAGCGTAAACCAGGGAAACACCATATATTTT.

The chain combines TRBV19 with TRBJ2-2, with TRBD2 matching 16 bases. This CDR3 is built from 19 residues. V trimming: 8 bases; J trimming: 3 bases; junction bases outside the gene matches: 12. Germline values: CDR1 LNHDA, CDR2 SQIVND (reference sequence). The CDR3, as DNA: TGTGCCAGTGGGAAGTCCGGGACTAGCGGGGGGGGATACACCGGGGAGCTGTTTTTT. It translates to CASGKSGTSGGGYTGELFF.

V gene TRBV28 combines with J gene TRBJ1-2, with no clear D. This CDR3 comprises 13 residues. V was clipped by 2 bases and J by 8 bases, with 12 bases between them. CDR1 and CDR2 from the germline V gene are MDHEN and SYDVKM. This chain's CDR3 is CASSLNPRGGYTF. CDR3 in DNA: TGTGCCAGCAGTTTAAACCCTCGAGGGGGCTACACCTTC.

This clonotype was observed many times. The rearrangement joins TRBV20-1 to TRBJ1-1; the D is unclear. This CDR3 has 14 residues. CDR1 DFQATT and CDR2 SNEGSKA come from the germline V gene (reference sequence). V shed 0 bases and J shed 0 bases, with 8 bases lying between them. CDR3 sequence (DNA): TGCAGTGCTAGAGATCCAAGGATGAACACTGAAGCTTTCTTT. Translating it yields CSARDPRMNTEAFF.

This clonotype was counted ten times or more. The V gene is TRBV5-6, the J gene TRBJ2-7; 9 bases fit TRBD1. In germline, CDR1 is SGHDT, CDR2 YYEEEE. Germline trimming cut 4 bases from V and 5 bases from J; bases unmatched to any gene: 4. CDR3 size: 13 residues. The CDR3 here is CASSAGQGDEQYV. In DNA, the CDR3 is TGTGCCAGCAGCGCGGGACAGGGAGACGAGCAGTACGTC.

This clonotype was counted at least ten times. V usage is TRBV20-1 and J usage is TRBJ2-7, with 8 bases matching TRBD2. V lost 2 bases to trimming and J lost 0 bases; unmatched junction nucleotides: 6. Looked up from germline, CDR1 is DFQATT and CDR2 is SNEGSKA (reference sequence). The CDR3 is 15 amino acids. CDR3 DNA sequence: TGCAGTGCTAGATCGGCGGGGGGTAACTCCTACGAGCAGTACTTC. It encodes CSARSAGGNSYEQYF.

This chain links TRBV6-5 with TRBJ2-3; perhaps TRBD1 as D (6 bases). This CDR3 is 14 amino acids long. V lost 2 bases and J lost 9, with 15 bases in between. Germline V gene data show CDR1 as MNHEY and CDR2 as SVGAGI. CDR3 loop: CASSYAGQRATQYF. The CDR3 DNA reads TGTGCCAGCAGTTACGCCGGACAGAGAGCAACGCAGTATTTT.

This clonotype was observed at least ten times. In DNA form, the CDR3 reads TGCAGTGCTAGACGTCTAGCGGGGGGGGGAGCGCAGTATTTT. Encoded protein: CSARRLAGGGAQYF. The genes are TRBV20-1 and TRBJ2-3, with 12 nucleotides matching TRBD2. With 2 bases clipped from V and 10 bases from J, the junction kept 7 bases outside the gene matches. In germline, CDR1 is DFQATT, CDR2 SNEGSKA (reference sequence). The CDR3 has 14 amino acids.

This clonotype was seen a few times. V and J are TRBV29-1 and TRBJ2-1, with D perhaps TRBD2 (5 bases). Trimming stripped 6 bases from V and 2 bases from J, with 5 bases between. The CDR3 is 11 amino acids. Looked up from germline, CDR1 is SQVTM and CDR2 is ANQGSEA. CDR3 in DNA: TGCAGCGTGGGAGCCTACAATGAGCAGTTCTTC. It encodes CSVGAYNEQFF.

V usage is TRBV7-6 and J usage is TRBJ2-5; 9 bases map to TRBD1. V lost 5 bases to trimming and J lost 7 bases; unmatched junction nucleotides: 5. The CDR3 contains 13 residues. Germline CDR1 and CDR2: SGHVS and FNYEAQ. The CDR3 here is CASSLDRGGTQYF. DNA of the CDR3: TGTGCCAGCAGCCTGGACAGGGGAGGGACCCAGTACTTC.

Points on this clonotype: A read error may be the cause here, since a much bigger clone is one base away. CDR3: CASSQDDRSGSDTQYF. CDR3 DNA sequence: TGTGCCAGCAGCCAAGATGATAGGTCGGGGTCAGATACGCAGTATTTT. The rearrangement links TRBV4-2 to TRBJ2-3; weak D call: TRBD2 (5 bases). Germline CDR1 reads LGHNA; CDR2 reads YNFKEQ. Between the trimmed V and J ends, which lost 0 bases and 4 bases, there was a span of 14 bases. The CDR3 consists of 16 residues.

This clonotype has more than one count but fewer than ten. V usage is TRBV19 and J usage is TRBJ2-5; D ambiguous. The CDR3 has 13 residues. Per germline, CDR1 LNHDA and CDR2 SQIVND (reference sequence). With 4 bases removed from V and 4 bases from J, the gap between germline ends came to 10 bases. The CDR3 is CASSKQARETQYF. The DNA of the CDR3 is TGTGCCAGTAGTAAACAAGCGAGAGAGACCCAGTACTTC.